The clone carrying this T cell receptor beta chain was observed a few times. Antigen specificity is unknown. The data were taken from a study of T cells in Graves' hyperthyroidism and ophthalmopathy. Study-wide results and limits: Model-based prediction identified ophthalmopathy a median 6.5 months prior to its onset.

RNA transcripts served as the template for amplifying TCR beta CDR3 regions. RT-PCR in the first round (using the HTBI primer set) targeted the TCR CDR3. One entry per CDR3 protein, called by TCRdb with MiXCR from the multiplex PCR reads. Of a few hundred thousand distinct CDR3 sequences in the sample, 20% to 30% were seen once. Diagnoses were established using clinical symptoms, serum thyroxine and TRAb, thyroid ultrasound and orbital computed tomography. The specimen sequenced was blood. This clonotype was obtained from a man over 45 with Graves' hyperthyroidism.

CDR3 protein: CASRGTAGYGYTF. CDR3 DNA sequence: TGTGCCAGCAGAGGGACAGCGGGCTATGGCTACACCTTC. J is TRBJ1-2 and V is TRBV28, with TRBD1 identical over 7 bases. Germline V gene sequence: CDR1 MDHEN, CDR2 SYDVKM. The CDR3 is 13 amino acids. J gave up 4 bases and V 6 bases, and 5 bases lay outside the gene matches.